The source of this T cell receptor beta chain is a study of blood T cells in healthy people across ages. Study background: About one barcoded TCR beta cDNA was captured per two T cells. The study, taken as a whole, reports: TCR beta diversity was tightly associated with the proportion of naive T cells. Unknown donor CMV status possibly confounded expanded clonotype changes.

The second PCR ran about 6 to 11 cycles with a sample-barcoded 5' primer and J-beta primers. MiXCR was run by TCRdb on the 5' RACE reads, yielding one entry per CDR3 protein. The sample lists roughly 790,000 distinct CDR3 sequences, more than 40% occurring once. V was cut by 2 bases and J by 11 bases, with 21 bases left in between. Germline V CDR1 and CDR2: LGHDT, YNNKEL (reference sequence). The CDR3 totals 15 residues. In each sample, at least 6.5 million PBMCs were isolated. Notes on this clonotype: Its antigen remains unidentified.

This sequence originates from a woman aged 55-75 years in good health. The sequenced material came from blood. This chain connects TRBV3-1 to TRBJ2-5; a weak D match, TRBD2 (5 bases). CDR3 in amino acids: CASSQLTLSGNEQYF. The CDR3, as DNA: TGTGCCAGCAGCCAACTAACCCTAAGCGGTAATGAGCAGTACTTC.